This T cell receptor beta chain was captured by sequencing in a study of shared clonotypes between healthy human individuals. Study overall: Three CD4 naive, three CD4 memory, two CD8 naive and one CD8 memory plate were used per donor.

It was CD45RO-negative cells, positively selected for CCR7, that made up naive CD8 cells, with terminally differentiated effector memory CD45RA+ cells excluded. CDR1 and CDR2 from the germline V gene are MNHEY and SMNVEV (reference sequence). This CDR3 spans 17 amino acids. The J segment lost 7 bases and the V segment lost 0 bases, leaving 9 bases of the junction unmatched. Profiled with immunoSEQ multiplex PCR; TCRdb holds only in-frame clones, not every one. Here the sample spans about 590,000 clones, nearly 97% being singletons. The sequence came from a woman between 25 and 40 years old in good health. The sample was naive CD8+ T cells sorted from blood. The gene calls are TRBV27 and TRBJ2-1; TRBD2 matches 10 bases. CDR3 DNA: TGTGCCAGCAGTTTATCGGGGGGAGCGGGAGGGCCGAATGAGCAGTTCTTC. As protein: CASSLSGGAGGPNEQFF.